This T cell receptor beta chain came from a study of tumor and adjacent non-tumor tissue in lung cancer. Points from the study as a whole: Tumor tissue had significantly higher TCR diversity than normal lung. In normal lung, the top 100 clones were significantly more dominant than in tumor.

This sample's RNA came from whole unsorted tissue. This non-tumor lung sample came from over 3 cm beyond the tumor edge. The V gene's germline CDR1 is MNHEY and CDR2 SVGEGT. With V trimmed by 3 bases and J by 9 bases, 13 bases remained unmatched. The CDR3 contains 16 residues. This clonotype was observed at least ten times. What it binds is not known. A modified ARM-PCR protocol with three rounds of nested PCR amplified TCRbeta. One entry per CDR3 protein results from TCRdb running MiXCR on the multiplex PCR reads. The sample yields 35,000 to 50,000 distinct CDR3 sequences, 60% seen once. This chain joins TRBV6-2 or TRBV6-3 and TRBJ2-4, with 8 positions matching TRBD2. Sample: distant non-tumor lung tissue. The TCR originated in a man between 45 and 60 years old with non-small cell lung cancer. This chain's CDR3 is CASSYHTSGGGSIQYF. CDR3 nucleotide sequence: TGTGCCAGCAGTTATCATACTAGCGGAGGAGGGAGCATTCAGTACTTC.